This T cell receptor beta chain derives from a study of T-cell reconstitution after alpha-beta-depleted transplantation in children. Study-wide results and caveats: In patients about two months after transplant, alpha-beta T cells reportedly arose from several hundred expanded graft clones. Recipient T cells and thymic progenitors that survived were the source of the high TCRbeta diversity seen at day 60 in some patients. At one year after transplant, newly produced T cells mostly accounted for T-cell counts and diversity.

This clonotype was seen at least ten times. Its antigen is unidentified. This CDR3 spans 15 amino acids. The V end was cut by 3 bases, the J end by 2 bases, with 14 bases between. Germline CDR1 MNHNS, CDR2 SASEGT. It was with unique molecular identifiers that the TCRbeta library was prepared. MiXCR, applied by TCRdb to the PCR reads, yields one record per CDR3 protein. The data contain over 100,000 distinct CDR3 sequences, approximately 5.4% of them singletons. This sequence originates from a female patient aged 2 to 10 who had a stem cell transplant for Fanconi anemia, so the T cells may come from the graft donor. Sample: PBMCs, mostly from graft donor cells, taken 60 days after TCRalphabeta/CD19-depleted stem cell transplant. The chain is built from TRBV6-1 and TRBJ2-7; possibly TRBD2 for D (6 bases). CDR3 region: CASSDRDWGAYEQYF. DNA of the CDR3: TGTGCCAGCAGTGACCGGGACTGGGGCGCCTACGAGCAGTACTTC.